What follows are 17 T cell receptor beta chains derived from one specimen sequenced in a study of PD-1 blockade in classical Hodgkin lymphoma. Exposure to brentuximab vedotin varied, and each patient had relapsed following autologous stem cell transplantation. The data were produced by immunoSEQ multiplex PCR, yet TCRdb's version contains in-frame clones alone and is incomplete. The sample yields 55,000 to 75,000 clones, 85% to 95% seen once. This material consisted of peripheral blood mononuclear cells (PBMCs), taken at baseline. The receptors were gathered from a human donor with classical Hodgkin lymphoma.

The chain joins TRBV14 to TRBJ2-1; 8 bases fit TRBD1. The CDR3 consists of 16 residues. In germline, CDR1 is SGHDN, CDR2 FVKESK. With V trimmed by 4 bases and J by 3 bases, 8 bases remained unmatched. The CDR3 DNA reads as TGTGCCAGCAGCCGGACCTGGGACAGGATCTACAATGAGCAGTTCTTC. This sequence encodes CASSRTWDRIYNEQFF.

V gene TRBV30 combines with J gene TRBJ1-4; D might be TRBD1 (6 bases). This CDR3 comprises 15 residues. Germline-derived CDR1 and CDR2 are GTSNPN and SVGIG (reference sequence). V gave up 7 bases and J gave up 5 bases, with 20 bases separating them. The CDR3 loop is CALGQIPTVNEKLFF. The CDR3 region has the DNA TGTGCCTTGGGACAAATCCCTACGGTGAATGAAAAACTGTTTTTT.

V usage is TRBV6-5 and J usage is TRBJ2-3; TRBD1 agrees at 8 bases. Trimming at V came to 6 bases and at J to 0 bases, leaving 5 bases not matched to a gene. The germline V gene encodes CDR1 MNHEY and CDR2 SVGAGI. CDR3 length: 15 amino acids. This chain's CDR3 is CASSTGQGSTDTQYF. The CDR3 nucleotides read TGTGCCAGCAGCACTGGACAGGGAAGCACAGATACGCAGTATTTT.

The chain uses TRBV7-9 and TRBJ2-5; 7 bases align to TRBD2. CDR3 length: 14 amino acids. V shed 5 bases, J shed 4 bases, and the junction held 7 bases outside the gene matches. From germline, CDR1 is SEHNR and CDR2 FQNEAQ (reference sequence). CDR3 nucleotides: TGTGCCAGCAGCCCTGCGGGGGTAGGAGAGACCCAGTACTTC. This translates into CASSPAGVGETQYF.

The chain employs TRBV27 and TRBJ2-7; either TRBD1 or TRBD2 may supply D (5 bases each). Germline CDR1 MNHEY, CDR2 SMNVEV (reference sequence). V lost 4 bases and J lost 0, with 16 bases in between. The CDR3 is 16 residues long. CDR3 sequence reads: CASSSRGAMFSYEQYF. DNA for the CDR3: TGTGCCAGCAGTTCAAGAGGGGCCATGTTCTCCTACGAGCAGTACTTC.

This sequence joins TRBV14 and TRBJ2-1; TRBD1 matches 9 bases. CDR1 and CDR2 from the germline V gene are SGHDN and FVKESK. This CDR3 is 13 amino acids long. V shed 0 bases and J 14 bases; nucleotides not matched to a gene: 5. The CDR3 DNA reads TGTGCCAGCAGCCAAGATATAGGGACAGGGAAGTTCTTC. This translates into CASSQDIGTGKFF.

The chain employs TRBV5-1 and TRBJ1-4, with D possibly matching TRBD1 (6 bases). The ends were cut back, 4 bases at V and 6 bases at J, with 13 bases in the middle. The germline gives CDR1 SGHRS, CDR2 YFSETQ. The CDR3 loop spans 14 amino acids. CDR3 nucleotides: TGCGCCAGCAGCGGGGGCGACTGGGATGAAAAACTGTTTTTT. It encodes CASSGGDWDEKLFF.

In this sample, this clone turned up once. The chain joins TRBV4-3 to TRBJ1-4; 7 nucleotides line up with TRBD1. CDR1 is LGHNA, CDR2 YSLEER, per germline. J gave up 5 bases and V 0 bases, and 6 bases lay outside the gene matches. The CDR3 extends over 16 amino acids. For the CDR3, the DNA is TGCGCCAGCAGCCAAGATGGGGGACAGAGAAATGAAAAACTGTTTTTT. Translation: CASSQDGGQRNEKLFF.

The V and J genes are TRBV25-1 and TRBJ1-2; D remains ambiguous. Germline values: CDR1 MGHDK, CDR2 SYGVNS. The CDR3 has 15 amino acids. Trimming stripped 5 bases from V and 4 bases from J, with 17 bases between. The CDR3 bases are TGTGCCAGCAGTCGCCCGGACGACCTATTCTATGGCTACACCTTC. Residues: CASSRPDDLFYGYTF.

This rearrangement joins TRBV4-2 to TRBJ1-1, with D unclear. This CDR3 comprises 15 residues. Germline V lookup: CDR1 LGHNA, CDR2 YNFKEQ. V was cut by 0 bases and J by 3 bases, with 11 bases left in between. CDR3 sequence reads: CASSQEISGDTEAFF. CDR3 nucleotide sequence: TGTGCCAGCAGCCAAGAAATCAGTGGAGACACTGAAGCTTTCTTT.

The J gene is TRBJ2-3, the V gene TRBV30; TRBD2 matches 9 bases. This CDR3 has 16 amino acids. Germline CDR1 is GTSNPN and CDR2 is SVGIG (reference sequence). With V trimmed by 0 bases and J by 2 bases, 6 bases remained unmatched. The CDR3 nucleotides read TGTGCCTGGAGTGTAGGGCTAGCGGGGCTCACAGATACGCAGTATTTT. This encodes CAWSVGLAGLTDTQYF.

This rearrangement joins TRBV30 to TRBJ2-7; tentatively, D is TRBD1 or TRBD2 (5 bases each). V lost 5 bases and J lost 2, with 7 bases in between. The CDR3 is 11 residues long. Germline lookup yields CDR1 GTSNPN and CDR2 SVGIG (reference sequence). CDR3 bases: TGTGCCTGGGGGACCACCTACGAGCAGTACTTC. Translating it yields CAWGTTYEQYF.

On this clone: A single base separates this from a much larger clone, so it may be a read error. V and J are TRBV7-6 and TRBJ1-1; TRBD1 might be the D (6 bases). This CDR3 is 13 amino acids long. V shed 4 bases and J shed 0 bases, with 6 bases lying between them. The V gene's germline CDR1 is SGHVS and CDR2 FNYEAQ. The DNA for the CDR3 is TGTGCCAGCAGCTCAGGGGTGAACACTGAAGCTTTCTTT. This gives the protein CASSSGVNTEAFF.

The CDR3 reads CASTGLEAYEQYF. In nucleotides, the CDR3 is TGTGCCAGCACGGGACTAGAGGCCTACGAGCAGTACTTC. The chain carries TRBV2 and TRBJ2-7; TRBD2 matches at 8 bases. Per the germline V gene, CDR1 is SNHLY and CDR2 is FYNNEI. The ends lost 7 bases at V and 2 bases at J; junction bases unmatched: 4. The CDR3 totals 13 residues.

The CDR3 region is CSGGDLYNEQFF. CDR3 in DNA: TGCAGCGGCGGGGATCTCTACAATGAGCAGTTCTTC. The rearrangement links TRBV29-1 to TRBJ2-1; D possibly corresponds to TRBD2 (6 bases). Germline lookup yields CDR1 SQVTM and CDR2 ANQGSEA. The V gene lost 7 bases and the J gene lost 3 bases, with 10 bases spanning the gap. The length of the CDR3 is 12 residues.

This chain joins TRBV14 and TRBJ1-2; no reliable D call. Germline loops: CDR1 SGHDN, CDR2 FVKESK. Deletions cut 0 bases from V and 3 bases from J, with 11 bases between. This CDR3 region has 15 residues. CDR3 sequence reads: CASSQDRQAYYGYTF. In DNA form, the CDR3 reads TGTGCCAGCAGCCAAGACAGGCAGGCTTACTATGGCTACACCTTC.

Points on this clone: Additional DNA sequences in this sample encode the identical CDR3. The gene calls are TRBV6-5 and TRBJ1-3; D not resolved. This CDR3 has 13 residues. Germline lookup yields CDR1 MNHEY and CDR2 SVGAGI. Between the trimmed V and J ends, which lost 2 bases and 4 bases, there was a span of 6 bases. CDR3 sequence: CASSYDSGNTIYF. Here the CDR3 DNA reads TGTGCCAGCAGTTACGATTCAGGAAACACCATATATTTT.